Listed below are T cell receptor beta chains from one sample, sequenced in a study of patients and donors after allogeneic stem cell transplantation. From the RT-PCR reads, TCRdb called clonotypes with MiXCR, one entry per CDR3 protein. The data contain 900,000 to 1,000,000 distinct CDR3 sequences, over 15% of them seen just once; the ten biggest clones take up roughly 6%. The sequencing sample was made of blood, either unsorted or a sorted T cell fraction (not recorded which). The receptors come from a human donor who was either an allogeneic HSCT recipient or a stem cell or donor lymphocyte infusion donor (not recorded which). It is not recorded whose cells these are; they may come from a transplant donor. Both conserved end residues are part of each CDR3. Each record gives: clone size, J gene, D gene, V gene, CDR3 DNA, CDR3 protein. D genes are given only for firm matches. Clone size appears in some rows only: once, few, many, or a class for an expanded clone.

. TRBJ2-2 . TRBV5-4 TGTGCCAGCAGCTTTTCCTTCACCGGGGAGCTGTTTTTT CASSFSFTGELFF
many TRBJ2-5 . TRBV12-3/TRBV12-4 TGTGCCAGCAGTTTACAGGGGAGGCTAGAGACCCAGTACTTC CASSLQGRLETQYF
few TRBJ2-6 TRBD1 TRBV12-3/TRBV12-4 TGTGCCAGCAGTATTCAACCCGGGACAGGACTCCTGACTTTC CASSIQPGTGLLTF
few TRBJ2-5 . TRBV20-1 TGCAGTGCTAGAGATGGAGGAGCGGGTCTGGAGACCCAGTACTTC CSARDGGAGLETQYF
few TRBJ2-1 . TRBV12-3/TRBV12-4 TGTGCCAGCAGTTTCGGGCGGATCAATGAGCAGTTCTTC CASSFGRINEQFF
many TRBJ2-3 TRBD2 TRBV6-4 TGTGCCAGCAGTGATCTAGCGGGGGAGACCACAGATACGCAGTATTTT CASSDLAGETTDTQYF
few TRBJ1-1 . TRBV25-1 TGCGACCTACAGGCCACTGAAGCTTTCTTT CDLQATEAFF
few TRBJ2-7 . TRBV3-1 TGTGCCAGCAGCCAAGATCCCAGAACGCATTTCCACGAGCAGTACTTC CASSQDPRTHFHEQYF
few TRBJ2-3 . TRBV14 TGTGCCAGCAGCCAAGGGGTGGGTGCCGCAGATACGCAGTATTTT CASSQGVGAADTQYF
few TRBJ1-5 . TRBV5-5 TGTGCCAGCAGCGCGACAGGTTACAATCAGCCCCAGCATTTT CASSATGYNQPQHF
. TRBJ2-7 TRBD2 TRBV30 TGTGCCTGGAGGGTAGCGGGAGTGGGCTACGAGCAGTACTTC CAWRVAGVGYEQYF
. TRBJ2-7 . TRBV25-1 TGTGCCACCCGTTACGAGCAGTACTTC CATRYEQYF
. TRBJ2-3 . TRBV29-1 TGCAGCGTTGACATGGCAGATACGCAGTATTTT CSVDMADTQYF
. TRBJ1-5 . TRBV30 TGTGCCTTCCAAGGGCAGAACAATCAGCCCCAGCATTTT CAFQGQNNQPQHF
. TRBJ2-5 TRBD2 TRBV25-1 TGTGCCTGCGGGACTAGCTCGGGAGAGACCCAGTACTTC CACGTSSGETQYF
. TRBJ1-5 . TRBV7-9 TGTGCCAGCAGCTCATCCCTGGGGGGGGCCCAGCCCCAGCATTTT CASSSSLGGAQPQHF
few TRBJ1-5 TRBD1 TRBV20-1 TGCAGTGCTAGAGATCCTGGGGACAGGGGGCTTTTTAGCAATCAGCCCCAGCATTTT CSARDPGDRGLFSNQPQHF
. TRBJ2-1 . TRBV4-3 TGCGCCAGCAGCCACGTACGACAACCCGTCTCCTACAATGAGCAGTTCTTC CASSHVRQPVSYNEQFF
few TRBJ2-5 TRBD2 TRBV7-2 TGTGCCAGCAGCTCAGCTGGACTAGCGGGGCCGCAAGAGACCCAGTACTTC CASSSAGLAGPQETQYF
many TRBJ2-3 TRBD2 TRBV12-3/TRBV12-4 TGTGCCAGCACTCCCGGGACTAGTCAGGCAGATACGCAGTATTTT CASTPGTSQADTQYF
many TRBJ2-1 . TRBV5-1 TGTGCCAGCAGTTTAGGAGGGAGCAATGAGCAGTTCTTC CASSLGGSNEQFF
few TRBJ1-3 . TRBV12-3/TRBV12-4 TGTGCCAGCAGTCTACTAGGGACTGGAAACACCATATATTTT CASSLLGTGNTIYF
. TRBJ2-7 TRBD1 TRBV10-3 TGTGCCGCAGCCGGGACAGGGGGATTCGGAGAGCAGTACTTC CAAAGTGGFGEQYF
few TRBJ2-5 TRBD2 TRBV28 TGTGCCAGCATGCTAGCGGGAGGAGGAGAGACCCAGTACTTC CASMLAGGGETQYF
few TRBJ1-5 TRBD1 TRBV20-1 TGCAGTGCTCAACGAGACAGGGTCGAAAGGGCCCAGCATTTT CSAQRDRVERAQHF
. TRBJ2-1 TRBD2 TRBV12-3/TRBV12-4 TGTGCCAGCAGTGATGACCCTAGCGGGGCGGACTTTGGGTACAATGAGCAGTTCTTC CASSDDPSGADFGYNEQFF
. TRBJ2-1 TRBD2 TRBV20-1 TGCAGTGCCCCTATCAGCGGGGGGTTTGTTTCCTACAATGAGCAGTTCTTC CSAPISGGFVSYNEQFF
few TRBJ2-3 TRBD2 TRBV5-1 TGCGCCAGCAGCACCGGGACTAGCGGGGCCTTCACAGATACGCAGTATTTT CASSTGTSGAFTDTQYF
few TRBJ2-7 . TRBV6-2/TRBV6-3 TGTGCCAGCAGCCGTCGGGTCGTGAGCTCCTACGAGCAGTACTTC CASSRRVVSSYEQYF
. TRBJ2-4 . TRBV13 TGTGCCAGCAGCCGCAGACTCGTTGGCAAAAACATTCAGTACTTC CASSRRLVGKNIQYF